Sequencing of this T cell receptor (beta chain) was carried out in a study of T cell responses to AZD1222 COVID-19 vaccine. Points on this clone: Its antigen is unidentified.

Overall study findings and caveats: Baseline testing showed seropositivity in only six AZD1222 recipients. CD4 TCRs covered the whole spike, strongest at regions 160-218 and 743-854. Spike-specific TCR breadth and depth went up after people got two AZD1222 doses. The donor group comprised mostly white British people and more females; the analysis possibly underestimated clonal diversity.

The CDR3 runs 16 residues. Germline CDR1 LGHNA, CDR2 YSLEER. V dropped 0 bases and J dropped 0 bases, with 12 bases sitting between them. Produced via immunoSEQ multiplex PCR; TCRdb's table is partial and in-frame only. The repertoire has about 150,000 clones, roughly 90% of them found once; the top ten carry more than 3%. The clonotype originates from an adult in good health. The sequenced sample was peripheral blood, obtained on day 0 of AZD1222 vaccination. The chain is built from TRBV4-3 and TRBJ2-7; perhaps TRBD1 as D (5 bases). The CDR3 spells CASSQDYAGSSYEQYF. In DNA, the CDR3 is TGCGCCAGCAGCCAAGATTACGCAGGGTCCTCCTACGAGCAGTACTTC.